This T cell receptor (beta chain) was found in a study of T cell responses to AZD1222 COVID-19 vaccine. Whole-study findings and limits: Just 5 to 7 AZD1222 recipients tested seropositive at baseline. Mapped onto spike, vaccine-associated CD4 TCRs spanned it and were dominant at 160-218 and 743-854.

Germline values: CDR1 SEHNR, CDR2 FQNEAQ (reference sequence). The CDR3 runs to 15 residues. V lost 2 bases, J lost 5 bases, and 8 bases stayed unmatched. Clones were sequenced by immunoSEQ multiplex PCR, and TCRdb holds only the in-frame ones, with some missing. The data hold about 200,000 clones, with 85% to 95% observed a single time. Regarding this clone: The antigen is undetermined.

The V and J genes are TRBV7-9 and TRBJ1-1; 7 nucleotides match TRBD1. The sequencing used peripheral blood, collected on day 0 of AZD1222 vaccination. The source of this sequence is an adult in good health. CDR3 DNA: TGTGCCAGCAGCTTACAGGGGGGTTTCAGGACTGAAGCTTTCTTT. Translated: CASSLQGGFRTEAFF.